The text below deals with one T cell receptor (beta chain). Antigen: not known. V lost 4 bases and J lost 0; bases outside the gene matches: 9. Germline V lookup: CDR1 MGHRA, CDR2 YSYEKL. CDR3 length equals 16 residues. The source of the sample is a study of shared clonotypes between healthy human individuals. Each subset's genomic DNA was split evenly across several immunoSEQ plates. Some clones are missing from TCRdb's copy, which holds only in-frame ones; the method was immunoSEQ multiplex PCR. The table has roughly 490,000 clones, 79% seen once. The study's findings and limits: There were few donors, and this limited the genetic and exposure-history diversity represented. Researchers sampled only blood; tissue repertoires likely differ.

The clonotype originates from a woman aged 40 to 50 in good health. Some clones in this sample may be carry-over from other donors' samples. The material sequenced was PBMCs. The J gene is TRBJ2-7, the V gene TRBV4-1; TRBD2 matches 7 bases. CDR3 loop: CASSPAGLSSSYEQYF. As DNA, the CDR3 is TGCGCCAGCAGCCCAGCGGGACTCTCGAGCTCCTACGAGCAGTACTTC.